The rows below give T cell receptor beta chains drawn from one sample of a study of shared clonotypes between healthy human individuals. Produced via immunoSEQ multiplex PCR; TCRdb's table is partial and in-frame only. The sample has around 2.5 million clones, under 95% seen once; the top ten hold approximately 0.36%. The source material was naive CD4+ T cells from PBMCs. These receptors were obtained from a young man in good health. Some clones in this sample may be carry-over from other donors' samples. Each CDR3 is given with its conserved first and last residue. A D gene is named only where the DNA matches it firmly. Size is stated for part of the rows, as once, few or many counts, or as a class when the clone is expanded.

TGTGCCAGCAGTCCTGACACAGATACGCAGTATTTT CASSPDTDTQYF . TRBJ2-3 TRBV7-3 . 12
TGTGCCAGCAGCTTCCGTGGGGGTCCCTACAATGAGCAGTTCTTC CASSFRGGPYNEQFF . TRBJ2-1 TRBV11-3 . 15
TGCGCCAGCATACCCGGACTAGCGGGTGTCTACAATGAGCAGTTCTTC CASIPGLAGVYNEQFF . TRBJ2-1 TRBV5-1 TRBD2 16
TGTGCCAGTAGTCCGGGACAGGGAGTGTGGGTACCAAAAAACACTGAAGCTTTCTTT CASSPGQGVWVPKNTEAFF once TRBJ1-1 TRBV19 TRBD1 19
TGTGCCAGCAGTGCGAGCGGACTAGCGGGAGGAGATGAGCAGTTCTTC CASSASGLAGGDEQFF . TRBJ2-1 TRBV6-1 TRBD2 16
TGCAGCGTTGACTCGGGGACATCCTACGAGCAGTACTTC CSVDSGTSYEQYF . TRBJ2-7 TRBV29-1 . 13
TGTGCCAGTAGTAGACGGCCCCTGAGCGACGAGCAGTACTTC CASSRRPLSDEQYF . TRBJ2-7 TRBV19 . 14
TGTGCCAGCAGCCCGGGACAGGGATTCCCCGGGGAGCTGTTTTTT CASSPGQGFPGELFF . TRBJ2-2 TRBV2 TRBD1 15
TGCGCCAGCAGCCAGACAGGGGAGGGGAAACGGTATGGCTACACCTTC CASSQTGEGKRYGYTF . TRBJ1-2 TRBV5-1 TRBD1 16
TGTGCCAGCAGTTACGGTGGCGGGAGGACCTACGAGCAGTACTTC CASSYGGGRTYEQYF . TRBJ2-7 TRBV6-5 TRBD2 15
TGTGCCAGCAGCGGGACTAGCGGGGGGTACGAGCAGTACTTC CASSGTSGGYEQYF . TRBJ2-7 TRBV9 TRBD2 14
TGCGCCAGCAGCTCAAACCCAGGGAAGGATACGCAGTATTTT CASSSNPGKDTQYF . TRBJ2-3 TRBV5-1 . 14